The rows below give T cell receptor beta chains drawn from one sample of a study of shared clonotypes between healthy human individuals. Here immunoSEQ multiplex PCR was the method, and the copy in TCRdb shows in-frame clones only, minus some. The table includes 2 million to 3 million clones, over 85% detected once. Sequenced: naive CD4+ T cells from PBMCs. The receptors originated from a man aged 18 to 29 in good health. Some clones in this sample may be carry-over from other donors' samples. Both conserved end residues are part of each CDR3. A D gene is named only where the DNA matches it firmly. Clone size is stated in some rows and not others, as once, few, many or a class when expanded.

v_call,d_call,j_call,clone_size,cdr3_nt,cdr3_aa
TRBV9,-,TRBJ2-1,-,TGTGCCAGCAGCCCGAGCCCTAGCGACAGGTATAACAATGAGCAGTTCTTC,CASSPSPSDRYNNEQFF
TRBV6-1,-,TRBJ2-7,-,TGTGCCAGCAGATCCGAGGGGAACTCCTACGAGCAGTACTTC,CASRSEGNSYEQYF
TRBV5-1,-,TRBJ2-5,-,TGCGCCAGCAGCCGGGGACAACGGGAGACCCAGTACTTC,CASSRGQRETQYF
TRBV28,-,TRBJ2-6,-,TGTGCCAGCAGCCGAGGGTCTGGGGCCAACGTCCTGACTTTC,CASSRGSGANVLTF
TRBV6-6,-,TRBJ1-5,-,TGTGCCAGCAGCCAAACTAATCAGCCCCAGCATTTT,CASSQTNQPQHF
TRBV10-3,-,TRBJ2-7,-,TGTGCCATCAGGGGAGGGTTACAGGGCACCTACGAGCAGTACTTC,CAIRGGLQGTYEQYF
TRBV27,-,TRBJ2-1,-,TGTGCCAGCAGACAGAGGTTGGATGAGCAGTTCTTC,CASRQRLDEQFF
TRBV7-6,-,TRBJ2-5,-,TGTGCCAGCAGCTCCATAGGGTGGGACAAGAGGGAGACCCAGTACTTC,CASSSIGWDKRETQYF
TRBV5-6,-,TRBJ2-1,-,TGTGCCAGCAGCTTGCCAGAGAGGGCCACGGAGTTCTTC,CASSLPERATEFF
TRBV15,TRBD1,TRBJ1-5,once,TGTGCCACCAGCAGAAACCCCGGACAGGGGGATCAGCCCCAGCATTTT,CATSRNPGQGDQPQHF
TRBV30,-,TRBJ1-5,few,TGTGCCTGGAGTGTAAGGGGTGGCAATCAGCCCCAGCATTTT,CAWSVRGGNQPQHF
TRBV7-6,-,TRBJ2-5,-,TGTGCCAGCAGCGGACTGTTACAAGAGACCCAGTACTTC,CASSGLLQETQYF
TRBV9,-,TRBJ1-3,-,TGTGCCAGCAGCGTAGATTTAAGCTCTGGAAACACCATATATTTT,CASSVDLSSGNTIYF
TRBV4-2,TRBD1,TRBJ2-2,-,TGTGCCAGCAGCTTACCTGTACAGGGGAGAGGGGAGCTGTTTTTT,CASSLPVQGRGELFF
TRBV15,TRBD2,TRBJ2-3,-,TGTGCCACCAGCAGAAGCGGGAGGGGGGGCACAGATACGCAGTATTTT,CATSRSGRGGTDTQYF
TRBV5-1,-,TRBJ2-6,-,TGCGCCAGCAGCTCAACCGGGGGGGCCAACGTCCTGACTTTC,CASSSTGGANVLTF
TRBV6-5,-,TRBJ1-1,few,TGTGCCAGCAGCCACAGGGACTTCACTGAAGCTTTCTTT,CASSHRDFTEAFF
TRBV28,TRBD1,TRBJ1-1,-,TGTGCCAGCAGTTCCGCGGGGACAGGGGGTCCTGAAGCTTTCTTT,CASSSAGTGGPEAFF
TRBV19,TRBD1,TRBJ2-1,-,TGTGCCAGTAGTACGGACAGGAGTCTATCGAGTGAGCAGTTCTTC,CASSTDRSLSSEQFF
TRBV5-1,-,TRBJ1-1,-,TGCGCCAGCAGGGTCGGGGAGGTCACTGAAGCTTTCTTT,CASRVGEVTEAFF
TRBV5-1,-,TRBJ1-1,few,TGCGCCAGCAGCTCGACAGGGAACACTGAAGCTTTCTTT,CASSSTGNTEAFF
TRBV6-5,-,TRBJ1-5,-,TGTGCCAGCAGTTGGCGGGACAATCAGCCCCAGCATTTT,CASSWRDNQPQHF
TRBV6-1,-,TRBJ2-7,-,TGTGCCAGCAGTGAAGTGTGGCAGGACAATCGTGAGTACTTC,CASSEVWQDNREYF
TRBV5-1,-,TRBJ1-1,-,TGCGCCAGCAATCCAGGGGCGGAGGGCACTGAAGCTTTCTTT,CASNPGAEGTEAFF
TRBV6-1,-,TRBJ1-4,-,TGTGCCAGCAGTGAAGTCCGGGGAAATGAAAAACTGTTTTTT,CASSEVRGNEKLFF
TRBV5-4,-,TRBJ2-6,once,TGTGCCAGCAGCTTGGTACGGTCTAGCTCTGGGGCCAACGTCCTGACTTTC,CASSLVRSSSGANVLTF
TRBV9,-,TRBJ1-1,-,TGTGCCAGCAGCGTAGGGGGGGCTGGAGAAGCTTTCTTT,CASSVGGAGEAFF
TRBV27,-,TRBJ2-4,-,TGTGCCAGCAGTCCAGGTCGTCCCCACATTCAGTACTTC,CASSPGRPHIQYF
TRBV2,-,TRBJ2-2,-,TGTGCCAGCAGTGAAGTGGTGGGCACCGGGGAGCTGTTTTTT,CASSEVVGTGELFF
TRBV28,-,TRBJ2-2,-,TGTGCCAGCAGTTTACCCCCCGGGGAGCTGTTTTTT,CASSLPPGELFF
TRBV6-5,-,TRBJ2-7,-,TGTGCCAGCAGTTACGCGGTAACGGGCACCTACGAGCAGTACTTC,CASSYAVTGTYEQYF
TRBV7-9,-,TRBJ1-2,-,TGTGCCAGCAGCTTAGATGGGGGAGGCTACACCTTC,CASSLDGGGYTF
TRBV29-1,-,TRBJ1-4,-,TGCAGCGTTCGCGGGTTGGGGGGTTACGGTGAAAAACTGTTTTTT,CSVRGLGGYGEKLFF
TRBV19,TRBD2,TRBJ2-3,-,TGTGCCAGTAGTCGGGGACTAGCTGTGGCGCAGTATTTT,CASSRGLAVAQYF
TRBV5-1,-,TRBJ2-3,-,TGCGCCAGCAGCTTGGTCGGGGAGGATACGCAGTATTTT,CASSLVGEDTQYF
TRBV9,-,TRBJ2-3,-,TGTGCCAGCAGCCGGGACACAGATACGCAGTATTTT,CASSRDTDTQYF
TRBV27,TRBD1,TRBJ1-5,-,TGTGCCAGCAGTTCACATCCGGGACAGGGGAGAGGCAATCAGCCCCAGCATTTT,CASSSHPGQGRGNQPQHF
TRBV7-9,TRBD1,TRBJ1-4,-,TGTGCCAGCAGCCGGATTGACAGGGACGGCGAAAAACTGTTTTTT,CASSRIDRDGEKLFF
TRBV7-9,TRBD1,TRBJ2-1,-,TGTGCCAGCAGCTCGGGACAGGGGTTCGATGAGCAGTTCTTC,CASSSGQGFDEQFF
TRBV4-3,-,TRBJ2-2,-,TGCGCCAGCAGCCAAGTTGGGTGGGGGAGGAAAAACACCGGGGAGCTGTTTTTT,CASSQVGWGRKNTGELFF